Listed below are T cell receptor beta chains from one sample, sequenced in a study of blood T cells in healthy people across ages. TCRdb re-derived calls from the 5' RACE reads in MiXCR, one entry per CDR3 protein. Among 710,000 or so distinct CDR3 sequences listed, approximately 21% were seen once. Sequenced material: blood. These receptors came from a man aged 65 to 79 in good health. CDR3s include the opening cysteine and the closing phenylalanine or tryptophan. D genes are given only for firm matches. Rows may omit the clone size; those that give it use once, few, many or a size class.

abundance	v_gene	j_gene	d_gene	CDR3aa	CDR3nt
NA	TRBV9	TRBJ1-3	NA	CASSVDRGNTIYF	TGTGCCAGCAGCGTAGATCGAGGAAACACCATATATTTT
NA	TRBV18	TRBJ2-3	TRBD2	CASSPSGRYTDTQYF	TGTGCCAGCTCACCAAGCGGGAGATACACAGATACGCAGTATTTT
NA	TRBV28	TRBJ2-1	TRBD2	CASSLWASGRNEQFF	TGTGCCAGCAGTTTATGGGCTAGCGGTCGAAATGAGCAGTTCTTC
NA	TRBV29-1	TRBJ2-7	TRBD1	CSVEDRGTVSWDEQYF	TGCAGCGTTGAAGATCGAGGGACAGTATCGTGGGACGAGCAGTACTTC
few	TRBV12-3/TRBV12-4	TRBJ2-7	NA	CASSWGRPYEQYF	TGTGCCAGCAGTTGGGGGAGACCCTACGAGCAGTACTTC
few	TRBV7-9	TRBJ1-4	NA	CASSLSTGTGREKLFF	TGTGCCAGCAGCTTATCAACCGGGACGGGCAGGGAAAAACTGTTTTTT
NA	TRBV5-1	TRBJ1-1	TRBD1	CASRPGQGPEAFF	TGCGCCAGCAGACCCGGACAGGGACCTGAAGCTTTCTTT
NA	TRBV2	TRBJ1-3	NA	CASNLDTSPGNTIYF	TGTGCCAGCAATTTGGACACCTCCCCTGGAAACACCATATATTTT
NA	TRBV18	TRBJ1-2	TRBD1	CASSLGQGSNYGYTF	TGTGCCAGCTCACTAGGACAGGGCTCTAACTATGGCTACACCTTC
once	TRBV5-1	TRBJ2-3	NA	CASNPGATPTDTQYF	TGCGCCAGCAACCCTGGGGCTACACCCACAGATACGCAGTATTTT
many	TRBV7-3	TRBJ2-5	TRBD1	CASSSDRVVSETQYF	TGTGCCAGCAGCTCGGACAGGGTAGTTTCGGAGACCCAGTACTTC
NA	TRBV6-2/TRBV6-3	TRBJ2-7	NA	CASNGRYEQYF	TGTGCCTCAAACGGTCGCTACGAGCAGTACTTC
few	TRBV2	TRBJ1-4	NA	CASSDLGLTNEKLFF	TGTGCCAGCAGTGACCTCGGGTTAACTAATGAAAAACTGTTTTTT
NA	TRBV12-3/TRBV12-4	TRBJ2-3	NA	CASSPTLGSTDTQYF	TGTGCCAGCAGCCCCACCCTGGGGAGCACAGATACGCAATATTTT
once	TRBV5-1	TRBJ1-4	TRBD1	CASSLDGTGYATNERLFF	TGCGCCAGCAGCTTGGACGGGACAGGGTACGCAACTAATGAAAGACTGTTTTTT
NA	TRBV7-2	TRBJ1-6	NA	CASSLSFAKTGYSPLHF	TGTGCCAGCAGCTTAAGCTTCGCTAAGACGGGTTATTCACCCCTCCACTTT
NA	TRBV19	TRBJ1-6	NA	CASSTPSRDASPLHF	TGTGCCAGTAGTACCCCCTCGCGCGATGCCTCTCCCCTCCACTTT
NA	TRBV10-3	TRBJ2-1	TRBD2	CAISSGLEEYNEQFF	TGTGCCATCAGTTCCGGACTAGAAGAATACAATGAGCAGTTCTTC
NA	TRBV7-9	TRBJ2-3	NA	CASSTWRAVGADTQYF	TGTGCCAGCAGCACCTGGCGGGCGGTTGGTGCAGATACGCAGTATTTT
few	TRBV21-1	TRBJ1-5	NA	CASSTFIDSRYSNQPQHF	TGTGCCAGCAGCACCTTTATCGACAGTCGCTATAGCAATCAGCCCCAGCATTTT
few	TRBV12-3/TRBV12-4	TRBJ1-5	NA	CASSLAKQGSNQPQHF	TGTGCCAGCAGTTTAGCTAAACAGGGTTCCAATCAGCCCCAGCATTTT
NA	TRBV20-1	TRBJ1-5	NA	CSAGTELFYQPQHF	TGCAGTGCTGGGACGGAACTGTTCTATCAGCCCCAGCATTTT
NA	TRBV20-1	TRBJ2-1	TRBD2	CSASVSVGGLHEQFF	TGCAGTGCTAGCGTCTCGGTGGGAGGGCTTCATGAGCAGTTCTTC